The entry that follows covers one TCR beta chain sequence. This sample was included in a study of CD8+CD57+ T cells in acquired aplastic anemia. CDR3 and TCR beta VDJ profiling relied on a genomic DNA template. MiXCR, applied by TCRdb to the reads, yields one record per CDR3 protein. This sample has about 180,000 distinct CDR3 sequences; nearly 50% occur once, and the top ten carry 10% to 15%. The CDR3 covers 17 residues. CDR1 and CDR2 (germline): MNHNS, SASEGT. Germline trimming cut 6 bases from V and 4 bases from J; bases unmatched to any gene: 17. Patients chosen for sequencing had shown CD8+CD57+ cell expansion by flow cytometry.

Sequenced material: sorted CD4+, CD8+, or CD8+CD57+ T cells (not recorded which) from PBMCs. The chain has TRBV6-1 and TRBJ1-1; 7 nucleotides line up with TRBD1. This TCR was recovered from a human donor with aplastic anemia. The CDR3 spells CASRAPKTGYLGTEAFF. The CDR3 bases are TGTGCCAGCAGGGCCCCGAAGACAGGGTACCTGGGCACTGAAGCTTTCTTT.